These T cell receptor beta chains were read from a single sample in a study of blood T cell repertoires in COVID-19. Measured with immunoSEQ multiplex PCR; TCRdb has only the in-frame clones, and not every one. The sample has roughly 100,000 clones; roughly 90% are singletons. The sample was peripheral blood. These receptors were obtained from a woman between 65 and 79 years old with acute or convalescent COVID-19. CDR3s include the opening cysteine and the closing phenylalanine or tryptophan. The D gene is left open where the match is weak. Size is stated for part of the rows, as once, few or many counts, or as a class when the clone is expanded.

abundance | j_gene | d_gene | len | v_gene | CDR3aa | CDR3nt
- | TRBJ1-4 | TRBD1 | 18 | TRBV23-1 | CASSQFSWTGGGGEKLFF | TGCGCCAGCAGTCAATTCTCCTGGACAGGGGGCGGAGGTGAAAAACTGTTTTTT
- | TRBJ1-5 | TRBD1 | 17 | TRBV5-6 | CASSLRSGGMSNQPQHF | TGTGCCAGCAGCTTGCGGTCAGGGGGGATGAGCAATCAGCCCCAGCATTTT
- | TRBJ1-2 | - | 15 | TRBV28 | CASSLPPSSNYGYTF | TGTGCCAGCAGTTTACCTCCGTCCTCTAACTATGGCTACACCTTC
once | TRBJ2-3 | - | 14 | TRBV7-9 | CASSFGKGSDTQYF | TGTGCCAGCAGCTTCGGCAAGGGGTCAGATACGCAGTATTTT
few | TRBJ1-5 | TRBD1 | 17 | TRBV6-2/TRBV6-3 | CASSYSTDRAYSQPQHF | TGTGCCAGCAGTTACAGTACGGACAGGGCTTATAGTCAGCCCCAGCATTTT
- | TRBJ1-5 | - | 16 | TRBV10-1 | CASSESSLGGNQPQHF | TGCGCCAGCAGTGAGTCCAGTCTAGGGGGAAATCAGCCCCAGCATTTT
- | TRBJ1-4 | TRBD1 | 16 | TRBV4-1 | CASSQGQGATNEKLFF | TGCGCCAGCAGCCAAGGACAGGGGGCAACTAATGAAAAACTGTTTTTT
once | TRBJ2-7 | TRBD2 | 16 | TRBV5-8 | CASSLDGGRSTSEQYF | TGTGCCAGCAGCTTGGATGGCGGGAGGAGTACTTCGGAGCAGTACTTC
- | TRBJ2-2 | - | 17 | TRBV9 | CASSVLPGQSNTGELFF | TGTGCCAGCAGCGTCCTCCCAGGACAGAGCAACACCGGGGAGCTGTTTTTT
- | TRBJ2-5 | TRBD1 | 17 | TRBV4-1 | CASSQGKQGAAQETQYF | TGCGCCAGCAGCCAAGGGAAACAGGGGGCGGCCCAAGAGACCCAGTACTTC
- | TRBJ2-1 | TRBD2 | 14 | TRBV7-9 | CASSWASGIDEQFF | TGTGCCAGCAGTTGGGCTAGCGGGATAGATGAGCAGTTCTTC
- | TRBJ2-7 | - | 19 | TRBV5-4 | CASSFFWASRTEDSYEQYF | TGTGCCAGCAGCTTCTTTTGGGCTTCACGGACAGAAGACTCCTACGAGCAGTACTTC
once | TRBJ1-4 | - | 14 | TRBV18 | CASHRDRDSEKLFF | TGTGCCAGCCATCGAGACAGAGATAGTGAAAAACTGTTTTTT
- | TRBJ2-2 | - | 15 | TRBV18 | CASSPLLGSTGELFF | TGTGCCAGCTCACCATTACTAGGTTCGACCGGGGAGCTGTTTTTT
few | TRBJ1-5 | - | 17 | TRBV28 | CASSVYPRRGTNRPQHF | TGTGCCAGCTCAGTTTATCCCAGAAGGGGGACCAATCGGCCCCAGCATTTT
- | TRBJ1-2 | - | 14 | TRBV7-2 | CASSLDWAPYGYTF | TGTGCCAGCAGCTTAGATTGGGCACCCTATGGCTACACCTTC
- | TRBJ2-1 | TRBD2 | 16 | TRBV24-1 | CATSERPSGSVNEQFF | TGTGCCACCAGTGAGCGCCCTAGCGGGAGTGTAAATGAGCAGTTCTTC
- | TRBJ2-1 | - | 13 | TRBV2 | CASKTRTRHEQFF | TGTGCCAGTAAGACTAGGACCCGGCACGAGCAGTTCTTC
- | TRBJ1-3 | TRBD1 | 16 | TRBV5-1 | CASSQGAVGSGNTIYF | TGCGCCAGCAGCCAGGGGGCAGTTGGTTCTGGAAACACCATATATTTT
once | TRBJ1-3 | TRBD1 | 15 | TRBV3-1/TRBV3-2 | CASSRDSSTGNTIYF | TGTGCCAGCAGCCGGGACAGTTCGACTGGAAACACCATATATTTT
- | TRBJ1-4 | TRBD1 | 17 | TRBV5-4 | CASSWSRDRAANEKLFF | TGTGCCAGCAGCTGGTCCCGGGACAGGGCTGCTAATGAAAAACTGTTTTTT
- | TRBJ1-3 | TRBD1 | 14 | TRBV6-5 | CASSPGGSGNTIYF | TGTGCCAGCAGCCCAGGGGGCTCTGGAAACACCATATATTTT
- | TRBJ2-2 | TRBD2 | 14 | TRBV6-5 | CASSWREYTGELFF | TGTGCCAGCAGTTGGCGGGAGTACACCGGGGAGCTGTTTTTT
- | TRBJ1-1 | - | 14 | TRBV7-9 | CASSFRGSKKEAFF | TGTGCCAGCAGCTTTCGCGGGTCAAAAAAGGAAGCTTTCTTT
once | TRBJ2-6 | - | 15 | TRBV13 | CASSKTGSGANVLTF | TGTGCCAGCAGCAAAACAGGCTCTGGGGCCAACGTCCTGACTTTC
- | TRBJ2-2 | TRBD2 | 13 | TRBV28 | CASGLAGVGELFF | TGTGCCAGCGGACTAGCGGGAGTAGGGGAGCTGTTTTTT
- | TRBJ2-7 | - | 12 | TRBV12-3/TRBV12-4 | CASSLSRGEQYF | TGTGCCAGCAGTTTAAGTCGGGGCGAGCAGTACTTC
- | TRBJ2-7 | - | 12 | TRBV14 | CASSPRSYEQYF | TGTGCCAGCAGCCCCCGGTCCTACGAGCAGTACTTC
- | TRBJ1-5 | - | 15 | TRBV28 | CASSLSAGPNQPQHF | TGTGCCAGCAGTTTATCAGCGGGGCCCAATCAGCCCCAGCATTTT
- | TRBJ2-3 | TRBD2 | 15 | TRBV6-5 | CASRIGLVSSDTQYF | TGTGCCAGCAGGATTGGACTAGTAAGCTCAGATACGCAGTATTTT
few | TRBJ2-1 | TRBD2 | 15 | TRBV3-1/TRBV3-2 | CASSQVVGGRNEQFF | TGTGCCAGCAGCCAAGTGGTGGGAGGGCGGAATGAGCAGTTCTTC
- | TRBJ2-7 | - | 15 | TRBV3-1/TRBV3-2 | CASSQEGGAPYEQYF | TGTGCCAGCAGCCAAGAAGGGGGGGCCCCCTACGAGCAGTACTTC
- | TRBJ1-4 | TRBD1 | 15 | TRBV7-9 | CASSRTTGINEKLFF | TGTGCCAGCAGCCGAACGACAGGGATTAATGAAAAACTGTTTTTT
- | TRBJ2-5 | TRBD2 | 16 | TRBV3-1/TRBV3-2 | CASSQGLAGAQETQYF | TGTGCCAGCAGCCAAGGACTAGCGGGGGCACAAGAGACCCAGTACTTC
- | TRBJ1-5 | - | 13 | TRBV12-3/TRBV12-4 | CASRTGIDQPQHF | TGTGCCAGCAGAACAGGGATAGATCAGCCCCAGCATTTT
- | TRBJ2-2 | TRBD1 | 19 | TRBV19 | CASSIDGITPGQGTGELFF | TGTGCCAGTAGTATAGATGGGATTACGCCGGGACAGGGGACCGGGGAGCTGTTTTTT
many | TRBJ1-4 | TRBD1 | 14 | TRBV27 | CASADRAPNEKLFF | TGTGCCAGCGCAGACAGGGCCCCTAATGAAAAACTGTTTTTT
- | TRBJ1-5 | - | 12 | TRBV6-5 | CASDGGNQPQHF | TGTGCCAGCGACGGAGGCAATCAGCCCCAGCATTTT
- | TRBJ1-1 | TRBD1 | 15 | TRBV6-2/TRBV6-3 | CASSYSGRGLTEAFF | TGTGCCAGCAGTTACTCGGGCAGGGGGCTTACTGAAGCTTTCTTT
- | TRBJ1-2 | - | 13 | TRBV19 | CASSITGNYGYTF | TGTGCCAGTAGTATCACGGGAAACTATGGCTACACCTTC
- | TRBJ1-5 | TRBD1 | 15 | TRBV5-6 | CASSRRGQINQPQHF | TGTGCCAGCAGCCGCCGGGGACAGATCAATCAGCCCCAGCATTTT